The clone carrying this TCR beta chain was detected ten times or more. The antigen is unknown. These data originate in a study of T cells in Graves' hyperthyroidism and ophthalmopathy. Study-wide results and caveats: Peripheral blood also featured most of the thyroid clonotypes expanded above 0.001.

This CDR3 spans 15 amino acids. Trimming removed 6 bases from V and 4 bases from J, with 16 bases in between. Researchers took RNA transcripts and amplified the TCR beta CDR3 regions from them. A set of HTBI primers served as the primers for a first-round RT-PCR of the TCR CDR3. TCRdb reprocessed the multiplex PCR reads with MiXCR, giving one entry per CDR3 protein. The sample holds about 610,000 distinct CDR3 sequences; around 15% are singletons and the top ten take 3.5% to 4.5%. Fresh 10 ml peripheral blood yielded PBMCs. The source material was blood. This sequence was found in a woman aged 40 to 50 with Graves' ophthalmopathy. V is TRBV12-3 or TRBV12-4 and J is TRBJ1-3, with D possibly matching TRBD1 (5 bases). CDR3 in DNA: TGTGCCAGCAGATACGTGGGGGGAGACGGAAACACCATATATTTT. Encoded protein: CASRYVGGDGNTIYF.